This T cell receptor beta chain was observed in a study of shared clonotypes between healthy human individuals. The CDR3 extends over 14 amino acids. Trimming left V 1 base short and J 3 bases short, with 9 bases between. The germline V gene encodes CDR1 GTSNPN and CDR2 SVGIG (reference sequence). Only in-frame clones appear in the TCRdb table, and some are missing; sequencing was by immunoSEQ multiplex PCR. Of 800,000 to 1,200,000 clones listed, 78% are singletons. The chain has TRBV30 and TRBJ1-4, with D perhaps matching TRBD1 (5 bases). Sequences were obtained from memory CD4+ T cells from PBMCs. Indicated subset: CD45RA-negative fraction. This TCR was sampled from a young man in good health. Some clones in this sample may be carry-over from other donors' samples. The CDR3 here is CAWSAGTSNEKLFF. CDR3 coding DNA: TGTGCCTGGAGTGCCGGGACTTCTAATGAAAAACTGTTTTTT.